The clone carrying this T cell receptor beta chain was recorded a few times. Its antigen is unidentified. CDR3 length equals 17 residues. Looked up from germline, CDR1 is SGHDN and CDR2 is FVKESK. The V gene end was trimmed by 3 bases and the J gene end by 4 bases; junction bases not matched to a gene: 9. This specimen comes from a study of T cell repertoires in cytomegalovirus infection. The study's findings and limits: Dominating the ex vivo response were TCR beta clonotypes that were CMV-specific and HLA-C-restricted.

TCRdb redid the calling of the reads with MiXCR, one entry per CDR3 protein. The repertoire holds fewer than 700,000 distinct CDR3 sequences, with roughly 26% as singletons. The rearrangement links TRBV14 to TRBJ2-2, with 9 bases fitting TRBD2. This clonotype was obtained from a human donor in good health (CMV status not recorded). Some clones in this sample may be carry-over from other donors' samples. What was sequenced was CD8+ T cells from PBMCs. In DNA form, the CDR3 reads TGTGCCAGCAGCCAGAGGGTTGTAGCGGGGGTCACCGGGGAGCTGTTTTTT. This sequence encodes CASSQRVVAGVTGELFF.